A selection of T cell receptor beta chains follows, all from one sample in a study of T cells after yellow fever vaccination. One entry per CDR3 protein, called by TCRdb with MiXCR from the 5' RACE reads. The sample lists 50,000 to 65,000 distinct CDR3 sequences; 6.5% to 8.5% were seen once. Here the sequenced sample was CD8+ T cells not binding an NS4B(214-222) dextramer, sorted from PBMCs, taken about 49 days after the first yellow fever vaccination. Source of these receptors: a man between 18 and 29 years old who received the YFV17D yellow fever vaccine. Each CDR3 is given with its conserved first and last residue. The D gene is left open where the match is weak. Clone size, where shown, is once, few, many, or a class for clones that have expanded.

TRBJ1-5,TRBV7-9,many,-,CASSLGFGFSNQPQHF,TGTGCCAGCAGCTTAGGGTTCGGGTTCAGCAATCAGCCCCAGCATTTT
TRBJ2-2,TRBV4-3,few,-,CASSQRPRGPNGELFF,TGCGCCAGCAGCCAACGCCCTCGGGGGCCGAACGGGGAGCTGTTTTTT
TRBJ1-1,TRBV12-3/TRBV12-4,-,TRBD1,CASKGQARMNTEAFF,TGTGCCAGCAAAGGACAGGCCCGCATGAACACTGAAGCTTTCTTT
TRBJ1-3,TRBV2,many,-,CAKLTDDSGNTIYF,TGTGCCAAGTTGACGGATGACTCTGGAAACACCATATATTTT
TRBJ2-1,TRBV12-2,few,-,CASRFTYITGAGGLACNEQFF,TGTGCAAGTCGCTTCACCTACATAACAGGGGCGGGGGGACTAGCGTGCAATGAGCAGTTCTTC
TRBJ2-5,TRBV15,many,TRBD2,CATSRLAGEQETQYF,TGTGCCACCAGCAGGTTAGCGGGGGAACAAGAGACCCAGTACTTC
TRBJ1-1,TRBV5-1,few,TRBD1,CASSWGQYNEAFF,TGCGCCAGCAGCTGGGGACAGTACAATGAAGCTTTCTTT
TRBJ1-1,TRBV6-5,many,-,CASTPGLPGRTEAFF,TGTGCCAGCACCCCCGGCTTGCCAGGACGGACCGAAGCTTTCTTT
TRBJ2-2,TRBV10-3,many,TRBD1,CAISSDRELHTGELFF,TGTGCCATCAGTTCGGACAGGGAGCTGCACACCGGGGAGCTGTTTTTT
TRBJ2-2,TRBV4-1,many,TRBD2,CASSQEKAGLAGSGELFF,TGCGCCAGCAGCCAAGAAAAGGCGGGACTAGCCGGGTCCGGGGAGCTGTTTTTT
TRBJ2-7,TRBV7-9,few,-,CATEDTSYEQYF,TGTGCCACCGAGGACACATCCTACGAGCAGTACTTC
TRBJ2-1,TRBV5-5,few,-,CASSRGYNEQFF,TGTGCCAGCAGTCGAGGGTACAATGAGCAGTTCTTC
TRBJ2-7,TRBV4-2,few,TRBD2,CASSQEASGTYEQYF,TGTGCCAGCAGCCAAGAGGCTAGCGGAACCTACGAGCAGTACTTC
TRBJ1-2,TRBV5-1,few,TRBD1,CASSPRQGRTDGYTF,TGCGCCAGCAGCCCCCGACAGGGGCGAACGGATGGCTACACCTTC
TRBJ2-1,TRBV5-1,many,-,CASSLAAAGLLPLYNEQFF,TGCGCCAGCAGCTTGGCCGCTGCGGGACTCCTCCCCCTCTACAATGAGCAGTTCTTC
TRBJ2-1,TRBV6-2/TRBV6-3,many,-,CASSYLPGRGNNEQFF,TGTGCCAGCAGTTACCTGCCGGGGCGGGGAAACAATGAGCAGTTCTTC
TRBJ2-3,TRBV9,few,-,CASSVWGKGSTDTQYF,TGTGCCAGCAGCGTATGGGGAAAAGGGAGCACAGATACGCAGTATTTT
TRBJ2-5,TRBV12-3/TRBV12-4,-,-,CASSIETGTQETQYF,TGTGCCAGCAGTATAGAGACAGGGACTCAAGAGACCCAGTACTTC
TRBJ1-1,TRBV6-5,many,-,CASSSAGGWTEAFF,TGTGCCAGCAGTTCCGCTGGGGGTTGGACTGAAGCTTTCTTT
TRBJ1-6,TRBV10-3,medium-sized,-,CAISDPTATLIPNSALHF,TGTGCCATCAGTGACCCGACAGCTACCCTAATTCCCAATTCGGCCCTCCACTTT
TRBJ2-1,TRBV7-2,-,TRBD2,CASSQGSGGWAEQFF,TGTGCCAGCAGCCAGGGATCGGGGGGGTGGGCTGAGCAGTTCTTC
TRBJ1-2,TRBV5-1,many,TRBD1,CASSLGDREKVPYGYTF,TGCGCCAGCAGCTTGGGGGACAGGGAGAAAGTCCCCTATGGCTACACCTTC
TRBJ2-3,TRBV28,few,-,CASSFGRSTDTQYF,TGTGCCAGCAGTTTTGGACGTAGCACAGATACGCAGTATTTT
TRBJ2-1,TRBV20-1,many,TRBD2,CSASVLAGALNEQFF,TGCAGTGCTAGTGTTCTAGCGGGGGCCCTCAATGAGCAGTTCTTC
TRBJ2-3,TRBV27,-,TRBD1,CASSLAVTGSTDTQYF,TGTGCCAGCAGTTTAGCCGTGACAGGGAGCACAGATACGCAGTATTTT
TRBJ2-5,TRBV28,-,-,CAISSKLVGLWETQYF,TGTGCCATCAGTTCTAAACTAGTAGGGCTTTGGGAGACCCAGTACTTC
TRBJ2-1,TRBV29-1,-,TRBD1,CSVVGGGRGNEQFF,TGCAGCGTTGTAGGTGGAGGCAGGGGGAATGAGCAGTTCTTC
TRBJ1-2,TRBV10-2,-,-,CASSLDSTNYGYTF,TGCGCCAGCAGTCTAGACAGTACTAACTATGGCTACACCTTC
TRBJ2-1,TRBV2,-,TRBD1,CASSTPGTGGSNEQFF,TGTGCCAGCAGTACCCCCGGGACAGGGGGCAGCAATGAGCAGTTCTTC
TRBJ1-2,TRBV14,many,-,CASSQDAVWGGYTF,TGTGCCAGCAGCCAAGATGCGGTTTGGGGTGGCTACACCTTC
TRBJ2-1,TRBV20-1,-,TRBD2,CSARDRSGGAREQFF,TGCAGTGCTAGAGATAGAAGCGGGGGGGCAAGAGAGCAGTTCTTC
TRBJ2-5,TRBV11-2,many,TRBD1,CASSAPGQGIVWTETQYF,TGTGCCAGCAGCGCACCGGGACAGGGGATAGTATGGACGGAGACCCAGTACTTC
TRBJ2-1,TRBV20-1,-,TRBD2,CSANGLAAYNEQFF,TGCAGTGCTAATGGACTAGCGGCCTACAATGAGCAGTTCTTC
TRBJ2-5,TRBV14,many,-,CASSPQGETQYF,TGTGCCAGCAGCCCCCAGGGCGAGACCCAGTACTTC
TRBJ2-3,TRBV11-2,many,TRBD2,CASSSLTSGGPTDTQYF,TGTGCCAGCAGCTCCCTAACTAGCGGGGGGCCCACAGATACGCAGTATTTT
TRBJ1-4,TRBV29-1,many,TRBD1,CSVMTGTNEKLFF,TGCAGCGTCATGACAGGGACTAATGAAAAACTGTTTTTT
TRBJ2-5,TRBV25-1,many,TRBD1,CASSEQGASETQYF,TGTGCCAGCAGTGAACAGGGGGCATCGGAGACCCAGTACTTC
TRBJ2-3,TRBV10-3,many,-,CAISESSRGTDTQYF,TGTGCCATCAGTGAGTCCAGCAGGGGCACAGATACGCAGTATTTT
TRBJ1-5,TRBV12-3/TRBV12-4,-,-,CASSSELLGGSNQPQHF,TGTGCCAGCAGTTCAGAACTCCTAGGGGGGAGCAATCAGCCCCAGCATTTT
TRBJ2-7,TRBV5-1,few,-,CASSLAGNSYEQYF,TGCGCCAGCAGCTTGGCTGGTAACTCCTACGAGCAGTACTTC